These T cell receptor beta chains were read from a single sample in a study of blood T cell repertoires in COVID-19. The repertoire was sequenced with immunoSEQ multiplex PCR; TCRdb's copy has only in-frame clones and lacks some. The table shows around 190,000 clones, with roughly 80% occurring only once. Material: peripheral blood. These receptors originate from a woman between 45 and 60 years old with acute or convalescent COVID-19. Both conserved end residues are part of each CDR3.

TRBJ1-5,TRBV5-5,CASSPYPRGPSNQPQHF
TRBJ2-2,TRBV6-6,CASRYTTGELFF
TRBJ2-4,TRBV19,CASSRQGVGLQYF
TRBJ1-2,TRBV25-1,CATLTGVRGYTF
TRBJ1-1,TRBV27,CASSLWGQGEQIEAFF
TRBJ2-7,TRBV6-2/TRBV6-3,CASSYSATSGRAKYEQYF
TRBJ1-1,TRBV28,CASSFLTPRKAFF
TRBJ1-1,TRBV7-2,CASSPRTGGSSGAFF
TRBJ2-7,TRBV5-1,CASSAGTGNYEQYF
TRBJ1-2,TRBV28,CASSSGTGMDGYTF
TRBJ1-2,TRBV14,CASSLGEHYGYTF
TRBJ1-1,TRBV19,CASSIVGGNTEAFF
TRBJ1-5,TRBV4-1,CASSQRGYSNQPQHF
TRBJ2-7,TRBV7-2,CASSHGTGYEQYF
TRBJ2-3,TRBV28,CASSESSGGTDTQYF
TRBJ1-4,TRBV29-1,CSVKGRFNEKLFF
TRBJ1-6,TRBV11-2,CASSFGQGASSPLHF
TRBJ2-2,TRBV11-2,CASSLDRGTGELFF